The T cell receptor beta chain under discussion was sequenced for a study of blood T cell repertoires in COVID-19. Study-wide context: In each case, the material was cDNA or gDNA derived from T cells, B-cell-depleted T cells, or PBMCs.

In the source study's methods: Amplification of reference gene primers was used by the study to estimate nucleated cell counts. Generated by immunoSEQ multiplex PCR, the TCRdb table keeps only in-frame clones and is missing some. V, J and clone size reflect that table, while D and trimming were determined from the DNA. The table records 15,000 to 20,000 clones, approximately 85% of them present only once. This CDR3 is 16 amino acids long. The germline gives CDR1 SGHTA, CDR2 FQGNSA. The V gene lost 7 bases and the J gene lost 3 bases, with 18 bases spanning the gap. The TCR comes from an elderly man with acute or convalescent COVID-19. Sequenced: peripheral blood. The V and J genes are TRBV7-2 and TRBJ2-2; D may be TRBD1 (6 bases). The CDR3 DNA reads TGTGCCAGCAACACACAGGGTGGATGGGACACCGGGGAGCTGTTTTTT. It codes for CASNTQGGWDTGELFF.